This T cell receptor (beta chain) comes out of a study of T-cell reconstitution after alpha-beta-depleted transplantation in children. Trimming took off 2 bases at V and 1 base at J, with 10 bases between the two ends. The CDR3 is made up of 15 amino acids. Germline V lookup: CDR1 SGDLS, CDR2 YYNGEE. Whole-study results and caveats: The origin of high day-60 TCRbeta diversity in some patients lay in surviving recipient T cells and thymic progenitors. Reportedly, roughly two months post-transplant, alpha-beta T cells arose from several hundred expanded graft clones.

Remarks on this clonotype: Its antigen remains unidentified.

Unique molecular identifiers were used in preparing the TCRbeta library. One entry per CDR3 protein, called by TCRdb with MiXCR from the PCR reads. This sample carries 120,000 or so distinct CDR3 sequences, 23% of them seen once, and the ten largest clones take 8% to 11%. The rearrangement joins TRBV9 to TRBJ2-4; perhaps TRBD1 as D (7 bases). This TCR came from a male patient aged 2-15 years who had a stem cell transplant for chronic granulomatous disease, so the T cells may come from the graft donor. Sequencing used PBMCs, mostly from graft donor cells, obtained 180 days after TCRalphabeta/CD19-depleted stem cell transplant. The CDR3: CASSVAGGAKNIQYF. For the CDR3, the DNA is TGTGCCAGCAGCGTGGCAGGGGGGGCCAAAAACATTCAGTACTTC.